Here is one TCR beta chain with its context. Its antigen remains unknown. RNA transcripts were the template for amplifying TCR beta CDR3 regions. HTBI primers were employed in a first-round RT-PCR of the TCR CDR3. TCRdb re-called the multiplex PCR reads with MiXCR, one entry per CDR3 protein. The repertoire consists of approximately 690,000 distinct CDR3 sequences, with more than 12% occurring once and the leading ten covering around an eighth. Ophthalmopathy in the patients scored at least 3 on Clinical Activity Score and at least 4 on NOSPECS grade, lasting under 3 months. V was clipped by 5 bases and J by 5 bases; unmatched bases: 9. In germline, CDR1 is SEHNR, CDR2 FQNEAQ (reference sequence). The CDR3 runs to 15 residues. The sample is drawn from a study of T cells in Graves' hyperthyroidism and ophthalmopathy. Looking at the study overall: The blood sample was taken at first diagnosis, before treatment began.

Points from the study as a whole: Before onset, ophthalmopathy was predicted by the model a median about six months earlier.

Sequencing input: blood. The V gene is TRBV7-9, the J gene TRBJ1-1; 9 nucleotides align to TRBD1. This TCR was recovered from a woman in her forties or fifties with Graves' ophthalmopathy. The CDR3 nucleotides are TGTGCCAGCAGCCCACTACAGGGGGCGCGTACTGAAGCTTTCTTT. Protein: CASSPLQGARTEAFF. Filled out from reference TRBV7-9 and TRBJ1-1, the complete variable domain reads DTGVSQNPRHKITKRGQNVTFRCDPISEHNRLYWYRQTLGQGPEFLTYFQNEAQLEKSRLLSDRFSAERPKGSFSTLEIQRTEQGDSAMYLCASSPLQGARTEAFFGQGTRLTVV.